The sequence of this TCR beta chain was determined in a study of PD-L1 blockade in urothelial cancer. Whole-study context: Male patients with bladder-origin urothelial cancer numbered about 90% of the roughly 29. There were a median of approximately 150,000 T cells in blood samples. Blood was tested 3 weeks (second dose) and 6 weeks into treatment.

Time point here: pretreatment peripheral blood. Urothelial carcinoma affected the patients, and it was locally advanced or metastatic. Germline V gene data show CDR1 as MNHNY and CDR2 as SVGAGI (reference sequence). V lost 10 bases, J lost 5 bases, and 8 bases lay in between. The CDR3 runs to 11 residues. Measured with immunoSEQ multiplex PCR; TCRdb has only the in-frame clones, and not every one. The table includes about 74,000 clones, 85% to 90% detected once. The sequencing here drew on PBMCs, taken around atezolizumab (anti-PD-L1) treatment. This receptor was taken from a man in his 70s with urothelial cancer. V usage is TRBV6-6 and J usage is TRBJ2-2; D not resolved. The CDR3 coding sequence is TGTGCCATTTGGGCAACCGGGGAGCTGTTTTTT. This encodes CAIWATGELFF.